These T cell receptor beta chains were read from a single sample in a study of control samples from healthy donors and cancer patients. TCRdb's table, derived via immunoSEQ multiplex PCR, lists solely in-frame clones and lacks some. The repertoire holds about 130,000 clones, 75% to 95% seen once, with 2% to 2.5% in the top ten. Sequencing was carried out using blood. The receptor source for this set is a young man in good health. CDR3s include the opening cysteine and the closing phenylalanine or tryptophan. A D gene is named only where the DNA matches it firmly. Clone size is shown for a subset of rows, as once, few, many or a class of expanded clone.

D gene	V gene	J gene	clone size	CDR3 DNA	CDR3 protein
-	TRBV25-1	TRBJ1-3	-	TGTGCCAACCGGTTATCCTCTGGAAACACCATATATTTT	CANRLSSGNTIYF
TRBD2	TRBV4-1	TRBJ2-2	-	TGCGCCAGCAGCCACCCAAGACAGGTCTCGGGACTAGCGAGTAAGAACACCGGGGAGCTGTTTTTT	CASSHPRQVSGLASKNTGELFF
TRBD2	TRBV7-2	TRBJ2-4	once	TGTGCCAGCAGCGTAGAGACTAGCGGGAGTGACATTCAGTACTTC	CASSVETSGSDIQYF
-	TRBV3-1/TRBV3-2	TRBJ2-1	-	TGTGCCAGCAGCCAAGATAGGGGTTCCCTCTACAATGAGCAGTTCTTC	CASSQDRGSLYNEQFF
TRBD1	TRBV4-1	TRBJ2-7	-	TGCGCCAGCAGCCAAGCGGGACAGGGAATCCACGAGCAGTACTTC	CASSQAGQGIHEQYF
-	TRBV7-9	TRBJ2-2	-	TGTGCAGTACCTTGGGCGGGGAGCACCGGGGAGCTGTTTTTT	CAVPWAGSTGELFF
-	TRBV12-5	TRBJ1-6	few	TGTGCTACTCGACCAGAAGGGGACGGCTCACCCCTCCACTTT	CATRPEGDGSPLHF
-	TRBV7-9	TRBJ2-4	-	TGTGCCAGCAGCTCCGGGCCACAAACCGCCAAAAACATTCAGTACTTC	CASSSGPQTAKNIQYF
-	TRBV11-3	TRBJ1-1	-	TGTGCCAGCAGTTTCCAAGATCTAAGTGGTAACACTGAAGCTTTCTTT	CASSFQDLSGNTEAFF
-	TRBV6-5	TRBJ2-7	-	TGTGCCAGCACCCAAGGGTTAACTGCCTCCTACGAGCAGTACTTC	CASTQGLTASYEQYF
-	TRBV5-6	TRBJ2-7	-	TGTGCCAGCAGCTTGCAGGGCTCTCTATACGAGCAGTACTTC	CASSLQGSLYEQYF
-	TRBV3-1/TRBV3-2	TRBJ2-3	-	TGTGCCAGCAGCAGGGGTCTGGCAGATACGCAGTATTTT	CASSRGLADTQYF
TRBD2	TRBV13	TRBJ2-1	-	TGTGCCAGCAGCCTTACTAGCGCTTCCAGGAATGAGCAGTTCTTC	CASSLTSASRNEQFF
-	TRBV27	TRBJ2-1	-	TGTGCCAGCATCCCCCCCGGACAGAGCTCCTACAATGAGCAGTTCTTC	CASIPPGQSSYNEQFF
TRBD1	TRBV9	TRBJ1-2	once	TGTGCCAGCAGCGAAGGACAGGGTGTATATGGCTACACCTTC	CASSEGQGVYGYTF
-	TRBV28	TRBJ1-6	-	TGTGCCAGCAGTTTAGTGGTCTCAGGCCGACCCCTCCACTTT	CASSLVVSGRPLHF
-	TRBV28	TRBJ1-3	-	TGTGCCAGCAGCCATCAGGGAACTGGAAACACCATATATTTT	CASSHQGTGNTIYF
-	TRBV24-1	TRBJ2-3	-	TGTGCCACCAGTGATAGCAGGCAGGGCGGCGATACGCAGTATTTT	CATSDSRQGGDTQYF
-	TRBV5-1	TRBJ1-4	-	TGCGCCAGCAGAAGGGAGGGTAATGAAAAACTGTTTTTT	CASRREGNEKLFF
-	TRBV6-6	TRBJ2-2	-	TGTGCCAGCAGTGGCAGGACTTCCAACACCGGGGAGCTGTTTTTT	CASSGRTSNTGELFF